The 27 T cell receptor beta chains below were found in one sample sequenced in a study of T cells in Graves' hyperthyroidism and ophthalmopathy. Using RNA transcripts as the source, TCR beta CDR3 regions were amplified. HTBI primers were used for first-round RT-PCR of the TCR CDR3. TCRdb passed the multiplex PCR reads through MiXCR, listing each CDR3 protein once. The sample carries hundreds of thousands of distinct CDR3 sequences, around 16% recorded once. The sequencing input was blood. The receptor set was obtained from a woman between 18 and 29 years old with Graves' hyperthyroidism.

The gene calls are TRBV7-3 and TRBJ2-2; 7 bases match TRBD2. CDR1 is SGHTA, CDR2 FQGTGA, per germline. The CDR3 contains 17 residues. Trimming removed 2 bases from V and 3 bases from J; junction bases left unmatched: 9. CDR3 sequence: CASSLLAASGDTGELFF. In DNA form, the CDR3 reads TGTGCCAGCAGCTTACTGGCGGCTAGCGGAGACACCGGGGAGCTGTTTTTT.

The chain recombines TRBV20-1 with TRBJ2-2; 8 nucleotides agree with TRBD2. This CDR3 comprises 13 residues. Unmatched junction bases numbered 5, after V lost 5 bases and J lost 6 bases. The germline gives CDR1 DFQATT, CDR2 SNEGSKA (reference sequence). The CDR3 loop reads CSASRTSPGELFF. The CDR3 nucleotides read TGCAGTGCTTCTCGGACTAGCCCCGGGGAGCTGTTTTTT.

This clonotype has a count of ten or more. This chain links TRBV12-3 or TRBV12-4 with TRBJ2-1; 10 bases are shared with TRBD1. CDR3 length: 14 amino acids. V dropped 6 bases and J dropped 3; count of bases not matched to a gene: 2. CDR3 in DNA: TGTGCCAGCAGCCGGACAGGGGGCTACAATGAGCAGTTCTTC. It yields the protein CASSRTGGYNEQFF.

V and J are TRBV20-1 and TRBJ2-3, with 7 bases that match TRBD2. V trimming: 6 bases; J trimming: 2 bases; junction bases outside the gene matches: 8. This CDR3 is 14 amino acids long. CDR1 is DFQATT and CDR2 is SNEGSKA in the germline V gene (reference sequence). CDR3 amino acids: CSALTSPYTDTQYF. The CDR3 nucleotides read TGCAGTGCACTGACTAGCCCTTACACAGATACGCAGTATTTT.

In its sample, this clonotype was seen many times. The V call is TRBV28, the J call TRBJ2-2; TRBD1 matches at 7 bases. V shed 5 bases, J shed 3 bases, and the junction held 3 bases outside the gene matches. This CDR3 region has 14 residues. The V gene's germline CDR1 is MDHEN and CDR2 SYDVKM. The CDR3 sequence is CASSPGGYTGELFF. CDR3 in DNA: TGTGCCAGCAGTCCAGGGGGTTACACCGGGGAGCTGTTTTTT.

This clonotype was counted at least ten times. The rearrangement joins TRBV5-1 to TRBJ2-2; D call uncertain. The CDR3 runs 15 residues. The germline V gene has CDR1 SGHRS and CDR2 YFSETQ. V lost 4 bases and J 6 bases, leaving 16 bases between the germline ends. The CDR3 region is CASSGRLGRAGELFF. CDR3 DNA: TGCGCCAGCAGCGGCCGACTCGGTAGGGCCGGGGAGCTGTTTTTT. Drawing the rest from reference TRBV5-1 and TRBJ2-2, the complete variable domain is KAGVTQTPRYLIKTRGQQVTLSCSPISGHRSVSWYQQTPGQGLQFLFEYFSETQRNKGNFPGRFSGRQFSNSRSEMNVSTLELGDSALYLCASSGRLGRAGELFFGEGSRLTVL.

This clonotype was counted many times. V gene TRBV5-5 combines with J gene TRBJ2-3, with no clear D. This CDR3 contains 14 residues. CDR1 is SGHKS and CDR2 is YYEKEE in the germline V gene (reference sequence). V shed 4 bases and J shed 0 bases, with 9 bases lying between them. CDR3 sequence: CASSLPDSTDTQYF. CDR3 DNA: TGTGCCAGCAGCCTACCCGACAGCACAGATACGCAGTATTTT.

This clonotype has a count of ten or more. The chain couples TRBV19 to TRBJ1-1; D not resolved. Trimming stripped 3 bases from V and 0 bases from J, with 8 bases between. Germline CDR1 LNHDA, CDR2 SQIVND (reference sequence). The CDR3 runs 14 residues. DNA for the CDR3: TGTGCCAGTAGTATTCGGGTCCTGAACACTGAAGCTTTCTTT. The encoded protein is CASSIRVLNTEAFF.

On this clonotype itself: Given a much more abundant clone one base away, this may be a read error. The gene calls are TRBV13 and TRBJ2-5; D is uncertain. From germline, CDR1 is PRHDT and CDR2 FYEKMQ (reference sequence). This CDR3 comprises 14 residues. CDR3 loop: CVSMSRAVMETQYF. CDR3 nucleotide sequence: TGTGTCAGCATGTCTCGAGCCGTAATGGAGACCCAGTACTTC.

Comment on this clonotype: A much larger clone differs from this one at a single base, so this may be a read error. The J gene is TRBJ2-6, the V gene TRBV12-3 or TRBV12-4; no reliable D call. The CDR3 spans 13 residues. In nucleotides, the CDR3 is TGTGCCAGCACCGTATCTGGGACCAACGTCCTGACTTTC. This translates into CASTVSGTNVLTF.

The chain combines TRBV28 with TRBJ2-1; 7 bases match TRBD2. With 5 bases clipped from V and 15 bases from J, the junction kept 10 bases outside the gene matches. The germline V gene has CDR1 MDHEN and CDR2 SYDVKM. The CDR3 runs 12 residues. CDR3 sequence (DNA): TGTGCCAGCAGTCTATCAAAGCGGGATCTGTTCTTC. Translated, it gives CASSLSKRDLFF.

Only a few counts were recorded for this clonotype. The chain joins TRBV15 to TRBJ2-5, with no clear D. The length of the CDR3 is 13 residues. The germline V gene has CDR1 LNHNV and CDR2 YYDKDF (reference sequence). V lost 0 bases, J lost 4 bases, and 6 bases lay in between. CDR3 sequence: CATSRDLPETQYF. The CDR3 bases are TGTGCCACCAGCAGAGATCTTCCAGAGACCCAGTACTTC. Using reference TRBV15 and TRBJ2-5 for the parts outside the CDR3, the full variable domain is DAMVIQNPRYQVTQFGKPVTLSCSQTLNHNVMYWYQQKSSQAPKLLFHYYDKDFNNEADTPDNFQSRRPNTSFCFLDIRSPGLGDTAMYLCATSRDLPETQYFGPGTRLLVL.

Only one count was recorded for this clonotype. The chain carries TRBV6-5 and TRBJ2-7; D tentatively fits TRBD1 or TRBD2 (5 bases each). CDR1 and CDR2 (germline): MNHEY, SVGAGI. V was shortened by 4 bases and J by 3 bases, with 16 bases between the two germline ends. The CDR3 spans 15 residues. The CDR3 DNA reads TGTGCCAGCAGTTGGCAGGGAGATGGCATCTACGAGCAGTACTTC. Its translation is CASSWQGDGIYEQYF.

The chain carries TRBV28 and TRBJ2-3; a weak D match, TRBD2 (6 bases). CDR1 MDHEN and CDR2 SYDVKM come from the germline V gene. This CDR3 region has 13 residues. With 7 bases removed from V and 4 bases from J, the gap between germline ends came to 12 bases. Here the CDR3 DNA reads TGTGCCAGCAAGAGTAGCGGTCCAGATACGCAGTATTTT. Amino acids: CASKSSGPDTQYF.

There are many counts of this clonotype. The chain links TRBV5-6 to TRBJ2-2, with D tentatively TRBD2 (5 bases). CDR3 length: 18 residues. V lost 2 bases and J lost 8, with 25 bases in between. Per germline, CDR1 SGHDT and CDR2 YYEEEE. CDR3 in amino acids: CASSLLTSAGSLRGELFF. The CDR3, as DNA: TGTGCCAGCAGCTTACTGACCTCGGCGGGCAGTCTTCGTGGGGAGCTGTTTTTT.

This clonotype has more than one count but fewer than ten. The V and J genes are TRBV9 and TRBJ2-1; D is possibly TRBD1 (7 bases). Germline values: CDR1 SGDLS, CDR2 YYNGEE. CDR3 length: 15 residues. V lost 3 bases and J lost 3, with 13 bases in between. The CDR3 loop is CASSAGGSYYNEQFF. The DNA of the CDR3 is TGTGCCAGCAGCGCAGGGGGGAGTTACTACAATGAGCAGTTCTTC.

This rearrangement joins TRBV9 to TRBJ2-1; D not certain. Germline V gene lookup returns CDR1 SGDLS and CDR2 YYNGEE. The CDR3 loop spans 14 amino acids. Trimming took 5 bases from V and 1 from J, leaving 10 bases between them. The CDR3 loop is CASSMGSSYNEQFF. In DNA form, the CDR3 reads TGTGCCAGCAGTATGGGCAGTTCCTACAATGAGCAGTTCTTC.

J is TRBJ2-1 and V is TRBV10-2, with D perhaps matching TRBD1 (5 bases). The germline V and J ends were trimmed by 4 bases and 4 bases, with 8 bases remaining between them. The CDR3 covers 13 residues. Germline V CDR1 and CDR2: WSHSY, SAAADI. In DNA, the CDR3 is TGCGCCAGCAGTGGGGGCAGGTACAATGAGCAGTTCTTC. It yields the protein CASSGGRYNEQFF.

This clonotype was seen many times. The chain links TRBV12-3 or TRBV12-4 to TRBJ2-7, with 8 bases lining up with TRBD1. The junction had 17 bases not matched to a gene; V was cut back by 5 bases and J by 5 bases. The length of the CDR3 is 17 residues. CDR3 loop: CASSLGLGQGGMDEQYF. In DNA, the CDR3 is TGTGCCAGCAGTCTGGGTCTCGGACAGGGTGGAATGGACGAGCAGTACTTC.

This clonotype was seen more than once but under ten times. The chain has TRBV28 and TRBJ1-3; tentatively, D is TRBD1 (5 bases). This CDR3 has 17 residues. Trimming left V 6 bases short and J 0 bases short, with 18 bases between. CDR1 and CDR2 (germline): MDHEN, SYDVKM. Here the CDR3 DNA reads TGTGCCAGCAGCCCACAATCAGGGTTAAACTCTGGAAACACCATATATTTT. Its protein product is CASSPQSGLNSGNTIYF.

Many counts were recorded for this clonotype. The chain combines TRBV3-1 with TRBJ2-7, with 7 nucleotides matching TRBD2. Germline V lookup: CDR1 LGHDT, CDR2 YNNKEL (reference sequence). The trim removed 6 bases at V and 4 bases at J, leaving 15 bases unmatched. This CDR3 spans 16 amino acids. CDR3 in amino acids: CASRAKPGAGMYEQYF. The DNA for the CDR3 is TGTGCCAGCAGGGCGAAACCAGGAGCGGGAATGTACGAGCAGTACTTC.

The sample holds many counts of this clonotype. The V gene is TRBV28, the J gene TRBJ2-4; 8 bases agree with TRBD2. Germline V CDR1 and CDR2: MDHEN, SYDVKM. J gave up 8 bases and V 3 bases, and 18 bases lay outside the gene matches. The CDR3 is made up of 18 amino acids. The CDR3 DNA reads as TGTGCCAGCAGTTTGAAATTTAGCGGGACCACTGATAGGGACATTCAGTACTTC. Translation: CASSLKFSGTTDRDIQYF.

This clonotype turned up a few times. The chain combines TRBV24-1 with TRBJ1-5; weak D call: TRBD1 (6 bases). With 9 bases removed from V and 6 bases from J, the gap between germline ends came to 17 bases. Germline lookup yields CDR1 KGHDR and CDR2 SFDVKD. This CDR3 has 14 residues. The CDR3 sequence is CATQSPPTGQPQHF. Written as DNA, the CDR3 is TGTGCCACCCAAAGTCCCCCGACAGGTCAGCCCCAGCATTTT.

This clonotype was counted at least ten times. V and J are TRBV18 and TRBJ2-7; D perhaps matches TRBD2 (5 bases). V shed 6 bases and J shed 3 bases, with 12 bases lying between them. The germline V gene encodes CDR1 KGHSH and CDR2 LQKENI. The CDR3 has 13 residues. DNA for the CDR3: TGTGCCAGCTCCCCGGGGAGAGACTACGAGCAGTACTTC. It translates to CASSPGRDYEQYF.

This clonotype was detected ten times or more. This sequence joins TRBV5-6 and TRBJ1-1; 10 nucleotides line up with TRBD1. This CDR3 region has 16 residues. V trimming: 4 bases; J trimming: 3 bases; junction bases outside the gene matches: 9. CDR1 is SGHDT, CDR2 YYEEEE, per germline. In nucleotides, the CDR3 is TGTGCCAGCAGCCAAGGGACAGGGGTTAAGGACACTGAAGCTTTCTTT. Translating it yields CASSQGTGVKDTEAFF.

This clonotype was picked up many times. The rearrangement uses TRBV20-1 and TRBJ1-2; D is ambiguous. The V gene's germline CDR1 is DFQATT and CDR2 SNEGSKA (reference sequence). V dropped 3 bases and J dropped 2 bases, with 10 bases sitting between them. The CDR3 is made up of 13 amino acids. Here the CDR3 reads CSASKRVNYGYTF. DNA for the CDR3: TGCAGTGCTAGTAAAAGGGTAAACTATGGCTACACCTTC.

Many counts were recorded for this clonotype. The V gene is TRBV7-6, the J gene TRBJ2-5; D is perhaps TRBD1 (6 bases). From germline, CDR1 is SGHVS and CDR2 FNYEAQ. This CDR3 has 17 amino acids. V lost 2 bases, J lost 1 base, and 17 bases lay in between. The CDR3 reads CASSLLGRGSLQETQYF. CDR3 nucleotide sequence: TGTGCCAGCAGCTTACTAGGCAGGGGTTCCCTCCAAGAGACCCAGTACTTC.